This T cell receptor (beta chain) was profiled in a study of T-cell memory formation after mild COVID-19. In TCRdb, the 5' RACE reads were re-called with MiXCR into one record per CDR3 protein. The top ten clones hold about 20% of a sample with approximately 300,000 distinct CDR3 sequences, under 8.5% of them seen once. This clonotype was seen a handful of times. The sequence derives from a man aged 18-30 years who had mild COVID-19 (a few samples of this study predate the infection). Cell type and time point are not known. Input material: PBMCs or a T cell subset sorted from them (not recorded which).

The CDR3 DNA follows: TGCGCCAGCAGCTTGGCCCCTAGCGGGGGGCCCACAGATACGCAGTATTTT. Encoded protein: CASSLAPSGGPTDTQYF. V gene TRBV5-1 combines with J gene TRBJ2-3, with 11 bases matching TRBD2. The CDR3 is 17 amino acids. J lost 2 bases, V lost 0 bases, and 5 bases had no gene match. The germline CDR1 and CDR2 sequences are SGHRS and YFSETQ. Combining the CDR3 with reference TRBV5-1 and TRBJ2-3 gives the whole variable domain KAGVTQTPRYLIKTRGQQVTLSCSPISGHRSVSWYQQTPGQGLQFLFEYFSETQRNKGNFPGRFSGRQFSNSRSEMNVSTLELGDSALYLCASSLAPSGGPTDTQYFGPGTRLTVL.